The 16 T cell receptor beta chains in this list originate from one sample, sequenced in a study of OX40 agonist ivuxolimab in advanced cancers. TCRdb's copy holds only in-frame clones and misses some; the assay was immunoSEQ multiplex PCR. The sample has approximately 79,000 clones, 70% to 90% seen once. Source: CD4+ or CD8+ T cells sorted from blood, taken in a trial of the OX40 agonist ivuxolimab. The receptors were sampled from an adult with an advanced solid tumor such as melanoma, head and neck, liver or kidney cancer.

This chain joins TRBV29-1 and TRBJ2-2, with a weak D call TRBD1 (6 bases). This CDR3 contains 15 residues. V shed 7 bases and J shed 5 bases, with 20 bases lying between them. Germline values: CDR1 SQVTM, CDR2 ANQGSEA. The CDR3 region has the DNA TGCAGCGCCCAAAGGGGGAGCTATGGTACCGGGGAGCTGTTTTTT. It codes for CSAQRGSYGTGELFF.

A few counts support this clone. The rearrangement links TRBV7-2 to TRBJ1-2; D is ambiguous. The CDR3 has 12 amino acids. The V end lost 5 bases, the J end lost 4 bases, and 8 bases lay between the germline ends. Germline-derived CDR1 and CDR2 are SGHTA and FQGNSA. CDR3 nucleotides: TGTGCCAGCAGCGGGAACCGCTATGGCTACACCTTC. Amino acid sequence: CASSGNRYGYTF.

The chain carries TRBV5-1 and TRBJ2-7, with D maybe TRBD1 (5 bases). Looked up from germline, CDR1 is SGHRS and CDR2 is YFSETQ. The CDR3 is made up of 14 amino acids. Trimming pared 0 bases from V and 3 bases from J, leaving 10 bases between. The chain's CDR3 is CASSLETALYEQYF. CDR3 DNA sequence: TGCGCCAGCAGCTTGGAGACAGCACTCTACGAGCAGTACTTC.

The chain has TRBV6-5 and TRBJ1-1, with D possibly being TRBD1 (5 bases). The CDR3 sequence is 15 residues long. Deletions cut 5 bases from V and 1 base from J, with 14 bases between. The germline V gene has CDR1 MNHEY and CDR2 SVGAGI. CDR3 region: CASSPPGTANTEAFF. CDR3 bases: TGTGCCAGCAGTCCCCCCGGGACCGCGAACACTGAAGCTTTCTTT.

The chain couples TRBV4-2 to TRBJ2-7; TRBD2 aligns across 9 bases. Trimming cost V 0 bases and J 4 bases; bases outside gene matches: 7. The germline CDR1 and CDR2 sequences are LGHNA and YNFKEQ. The CDR3 is 16 residues long. The chain's CDR3 is CASSQEGQRGEYEQYF. In DNA, the CDR3 is TGTGCCAGCAGCCAAGAGGGCCAGCGGGGGGAATACGAGCAGTACTTC.

The chain combines TRBV29-1 with TRBJ2-7; 7 bases agree with TRBD1. There are 12 residues in the CDR3. In germline, CDR1 is SQVTM, CDR2 ANQGSEA. J lost 4 bases, V lost 7 bases, and 7 bases had no gene match. The DNA for the CDR3 is TGCAGCGGCCGGGACAGTAAGTACGAGCAGTACTTC. Translating it yields CSGRDSKYEQYF.

The rearrangement uses TRBV11-2 and TRBJ2-5, with D hard to call. Germline V gives CDR1 SGHAT, CDR2 FQNNGV. The CDR3 has 12 residues. V was shortened by 5 bases and J by 0 bases, with 4 bases between the two germline ends. The CDR3 sequence: CASSRDQETQYF. In DNA, the CDR3 is TGTGCCAGCAGCCGGGACCAAGAGACCCAGTACTTC.

A few counts support this clone. The CDR3: CSVERGRAFTDTQYF. The CDR3 coding sequence is TGCAGCGTTGAACGTGGCAGGGCTTTCACAGATACGCAGTATTTT. The V and J genes are TRBV29-1 and TRBJ2-3; a possible D gene is TRBD1 (5 bases). V was clipped by 2 bases and J by 2 bases, with 14 bases between them. This CDR3 comprises 15 residues. Germline V CDR1 and CDR2: SQVTM, ANQGSEA.

The J gene is TRBJ2-3, the V gene TRBV19, with a possible D match to TRBD2 (6 bases). There are 16 residues in the CDR3. Germline V gene sequence: CDR1 LNHDA, CDR2 SQIVND (reference sequence). V lost 7 bases and J 0 bases, leaving 17 bases between the germline ends. The CDR3 reads CASTLGGMLSTDTQYF. The CDR3 nucleotides read TGTGCCAGTACCCTCGGAGGGATGCTCAGCACAGATACGCAGTATTTT.

The chain couples TRBV28 to TRBJ2-7; the match to TRBD2 covers 10 bases. The CDR3 has 15 residues. V shed 5 bases, J shed 4 bases, and the junction held 8 bases outside the gene matches. The germline V gene encodes CDR1 MDHEN and CDR2 SYDVKM. CDR3 in DNA: TGTGCCAGCAGTCCCTCTAGCGGGAGTTGGTACGAGCAGTACTTC. Translation: CASSPSSGSWYEQYF.

CDR3 in amino acids: CASSQDGTGETQYF. For the CDR3, the DNA is TGTGCCAGCAGCCAAGATGGGACCGGCGAGACCCAGTACTTC. This sequence joins TRBV4-2 and TRBJ2-5, with D tentatively TRBD1 or TRBD2 (5 bases each). From germline, CDR1 is LGHNA and CDR2 YNFKEQ. V was pared by 0 bases and J by 5 bases, with 10 bases between. The CDR3 has 14 amino acids.

The chain employs TRBV29-1 and TRBJ1-2, with D tentatively TRBD1 (6 bases). In germline, CDR1 is SQVTM, CDR2 ANQGSEA. CDR3 length: 13 residues. The ends were cut back, 7 bases at V and 0 bases at J, with 12 bases in the middle. CDR3 nucleotides: TGCAGCGGGGGGGACAAGGCTAACTATGGCTACACCTTC. Translation: CSGGDKANYGYTF.

The chain links TRBV29-1 to TRBJ1-2, with D tentatively TRBD1 (5 bases). The CDR3 contains 13 residues. CDR1 is SQVTM, CDR2 ANQGSEA, per germline. Between the trimmed V and J ends, which lost 6 bases and 6 bases, there was a span of 17 bases. For the CDR3, the DNA is TGCAGCGTCCAACAAGGGACTAGGGATGGCTACACCTTC. It encodes CSVQQGTRDGYTF.

The sample holds a few counts of this clone. This chain connects TRBV2 to TRBJ1-2; D not resolved. V lost 2 bases, J lost 4 bases, and 5 bases lay in between. Germline V gives CDR1 SNHLY, CDR2 FYNNEI. There are 12 residues in the CDR3. CDR3 protein: CASSETTYGYTF. The CDR3, as DNA: TGTGCCAGCAGTGAAACCACCTATGGCTACACCTTC.

In its sample, this clone was seen once. The chain is built from TRBV19 and TRBJ1-5, with 8 bases that match TRBD1. The germline V gene has CDR1 LNHDA and CDR2 SQIVND (reference sequence). J lost 6 bases, V lost 5 bases, and 9 bases had no gene match. This CDR3 region has 15 residues. The CDR3 loop is CASSQDRARSQPQHF. The DNA for the CDR3 is TGTGCCAGTAGTCAGGACAGGGCCAGGTCTCAGCCCCAGCATTTT.

The J gene is TRBJ2-4, the V gene TRBV15; D remains unclear. V was trimmed by 4 bases and J by 5 bases, leaving 12 bases between them. The CDR3 runs 14 residues. The V gene's germline CDR1 is LNHNV and CDR2 YYDKDF (reference sequence). The CDR3 is CATSNPVAQNIQYF. CDR3 DNA: TGTGCCACCAGCAACCCGGTGGCCCAAAACATTCAGTACTTC.